This is a list of T cell receptor beta chains from one sample in a study of blood T cell repertoires in COVID-19. TCRdb keeps only in-frame clones here, not all; method: immunoSEQ multiplex PCR. The table records approximately 280,000 clones, around 85% of them present only once. Sequencing used peripheral blood. These receptors came from a man aged 50 to 60 with active or convalescent COVID-19. The CDR3 runs from the conserved cysteine through the conserved F or W. Each record gives: clone size, V gene, D gene, J gene, CDR3 protein, CDR3 DNA. D genes are given only for firm matches. Rows give clone size only sometimes, using once, few, many, or a class for an expanded clone.

.	TRBV24-1	TRBD1	TRBJ2-3	CATSRQGDTDTQYF	TGTGCCACCAGCCGACAGGGGGACACAGATACGCAGTATTTT
.	TRBV7-9	.	TRBJ1-2	CASSRQETNGYTF	TGTGCCAGCAGCCGGCAAGAAACTAATGGCTACACCTTC
.	TRBV27	.	TRBJ1-5	CASSLHRNQPQHF	TGTGCCAGCAGTTTACACAGGAATCAGCCCCAGCATTTT
.	TRBV6-5	TRBD1	TRBJ2-7	CASRKNMGQSYEQYF	TGTGCCAGCAGAAAAAATATGGGACAGTCCTACGAGCAGTACTTC
.	TRBV5-1	TRBD1	TRBJ2-2	CASSFRDSTTGELFF	TGCGCCAGCAGCTTCCGGGACAGTACCACCGGGGAGCTGTTTTTT
once	TRBV3-1/TRBV3-2	.	TRBJ1-5	CASSQAGANQPQHF	TGTGCCAGCAGCCAAGCAGGGGCCAATCAGCCCCAGCATTTT
.	TRBV11-2	TRBD1	TRBJ2-3	CASSRMTGLRDTQYF	TGTGCCAGCAGCAGAATGACAGGGTTGAGAGATACGCAGTATTTT
.	TRBV30	TRBD2	TRBJ2-1	CAWSVLGTSSYNEQFF	TGTGCCTGGAGTGTACTCGGGACTAGCTCCTACAATGAGCAGTTCTTC
.	TRBV30	TRBD1	TRBJ1-1	CAWSGTGIGAFF	TGTGCCTGGAGTGGGACAGGGATAGGGGCTTTCTTT
.	TRBV27	.	TRBJ1-3	CASSTPGAGGNTIYF	TGTGCCAGCAGTACCCCAGGGGCCGGAGGAAACACCATATATTTT
.	TRBV6-2/TRBV6-3	TRBD1	TRBJ2-7	CASSYPLGQGSYEQYF	TGTGCCAGCAGTTACCCGCTTGGACAGGGAAGCTACGAGCAGTACTTC
few	TRBV5-4	TRBD2	TRBJ2-7	CASSFWTSRYEQYF	TGTGCCAGCAGCTTTTGGACTAGCCGCTACGAGCAGTACTTC
.	TRBV27	TRBD1	TRBJ2-7	CASSLRPTRDRERSEQYF	TGTGCCAGCAGTTTACGACCCACCCGGGACAGGGAACGATCCGAGCAGTACTTC
once	TRBV5-5	TRBD2	TRBJ2-3	CASSLARTSGNTDTQYF	TGTGCCAGCAGCTTGGCCCGTACTAGCGGGAACACAGATACGCAGTATTTT
.	TRBV2	.	TRBJ1-6	CASIPNGDSPLHF	TGTGCCAGCATTCCCAACGGGGATTCACCCCTCCACTTT
.	TRBV29-1	TRBD1	TRBJ2-6	CSVEIGAGGGGANVLTF	TGCAGCGTTGAAATTGGGGCAGGGGGCGGTGGGGCCAACGTCCTGACTTTC
.	TRBV5-4	.	TRBJ2-7	CASSPGISDYEQYF	TGTGCCAGCAGCCCAGGGATATCGGACTACGAGCAGTACTTC
.	TRBV28	TRBD2	TRBJ2-1	CATYLAGDPYNEQFF	TGTGCCACCTACTTAGCGGGAGACCCCTACAATGAGCAGTTCTTC
.	TRBV5-5	TRBD1	TRBJ1-5	CASSLVAGGSSQPQHF	TGTGCCAGCAGCTTGGTCGCAGGGGGCTCATCGCAGCCCCAGCATTTT
.	TRBV2	TRBD1	TRBJ1-2	CASSEGQGEGYTF	TGTGCCAGCAGTGAAGGACAGGGTGAAGGCTACACCTTC
.	TRBV5-1	TRBD2	TRBJ2-3	CASSPLGGATDTQYF	TGCGCCAGCAGCCCCCTGGGAGGGGCGACAGATACGCAGTATTTT
few	TRBV19	TRBD1	TRBJ1-6	CASSMDRVGSPLHF	TGTGCCAGTAGTATGGACAGGGTGGGCTCACCCCTCCACTTT
.	TRBV15	.	TRBJ2-7	CATSRDTNYEQYF	TGTGCCACCTCGAGAGACACCAACTACGAGCAGTACTTC
once	TRBV2	TRBD2	TRBJ2-3	CASSSYPSGIRTDTQYF	TGTGCCAGCAGTTCTTACCCTAGCGGGATACGCACAGATACGCAGTATTTT
.	TRBV5-8	.	TRBJ2-5	CATTTGPGETQYF	TGTGCCACCACAACAGGGCCGGGGGAGACCCAGTACTTC